A single sample gave rise to the 16 T cell receptor beta chains below, sequenced in a study of cytomegalovirus exposure and HLA in healthy donors. The PCR made use of 60 Vbeta and 13 Jbeta primers. Some clones are missing from TCRdb's copy, which holds only in-frame ones; the method was immunoSEQ multiplex PCR. There are fewer than 250,000 clones in the sample; over 80% occur only once, and over 1% lies in the top ten. Sequenced input: PBMCs. The receptor set was obtained from a man between 25 and 39 years old in good health and CMV-seronegative.

A word on this clone: One end of the junction fails to match germline, which may point to a read error. The gene calls are TRBV5-6 and TRBJ2-4; 8 nucleotides align to TRBD1. CDR3 length: 15 residues. The germline V gene encodes CDR1 SGHDT and CDR2 YYEEEE. The CDR3 is CASSWTGLAKNSQYF. In DNA form, the CDR3 reads TGTGCCAGCAGCTGGACAGGGTTGGCCAAAAACAGTCAGTACTTC.

The chain has TRBV5-6 and TRBJ1-2; maybe TRBD1 (5 bases). The CDR3 sequence is 15 residues long. V shed 3 bases and J shed 4 bases, with 16 bases lying between them. Germline CDR1 and CDR2: SGHDT and YYEEEE. CDR3 DNA: TGTGCCAGCAGCTCTGACAGCCCCATCAGCTATGGCTACACCTTC. Its protein product is CASSSDSPISYGYTF.

The chain combines TRBV5-6 with TRBJ2-4, with D perhaps matching TRBD1 (5 bases). Germline V gives CDR1 SGHDT, CDR2 YYEEEE. Trimming stripped 1 base from V and 1 base from J, with 9 bases between. This CDR3 is 15 amino acids long. The CDR3 DNA reads as TGTGCCAGCAGCTTGAGCAGGGTTGCCAAAAACATTCAGTACTTC. It codes for CASSLSRVAKNIQYF.

As DNA, the CDR3 is TGTGCCAGCAGCCATATACTAGCCCCAGATACGCAGTATTTT. Amino acid sequence: CASSHILAPDTQYF. V gene TRBV7-6 combines with J gene TRBJ2-3, with a weak D call TRBD2 (6 bases). Germline loops: CDR1 SGHVS, CDR2 FNYEAQ. Trimming removed 5 bases at V and 4 bases at J, with 13 bases between. The CDR3 has 14 residues.

This chain uses TRBV2 with TRBJ2-4, with TRBD2 as a possible D gene (5 bases). Per the germline V gene, CDR1 is SNHLY and CDR2 is FYNNEI. The CDR3 extends over 16 amino acids. V gave up 3 bases and J gave up 1 base, with 13 bases separating them. CDR3 protein: CASSESRVRAKNIQYF. CDR3 bases: TGTGCCAGCAGTGAGTCGAGGGTCAGGGCCAAAAACATTCAGTACTTC.

This chain connects TRBV5-4 to TRBJ2-2, with 7 bases lining up with TRBD2. There are 17 residues in the CDR3. Looked up from germline, CDR1 is SGHNT and CDR2 is YYREEE (reference sequence). The junction had 12 bases not matched to a gene; V was cut back by 0 bases and J by 7 bases. The DNA of the CDR3 is TGTGCCAGCAGCTTGGATCCGCGGGAGATGATTAGCGGGGAGCTGTTTTTT. Amino acids: CASSLDPREMISGELFF. Using reference TRBV5-4 and TRBJ2-2 for the parts outside the CDR3, the full variable domain is ETGVTQSPTHLIKTRGQQVTLRCSSQSGHNTVSWYQQALGQGPQFIFQYYREEENGRGNFPPRFSGLQFPNYSSELNVNALELDDSALYLCASSLDPREMISGELFFGEGSRLTVL.

The chain recombines TRBV19 with TRBJ2-3, with 11 bases fitting TRBD1. Germline CDR1 and CDR2: LNHDA and SQIVND (reference sequence). The CDR3 is 15 residues long. V trimming: 4 bases; J trimming: 2 bases; junction bases outside the gene matches: 2. Here the CDR3 reads CASSRTGGNTDTQYF. In nucleotides, the CDR3 is TGTGCCAGTAGTAGGACAGGGGGCAACACAGATACGCAGTATTTT.

The chain recombines TRBV18 with TRBJ2-7; 12 nucleotides align to TRBD2. Trimming removed 1 base from V and 12 bases from J; junction bases left unmatched: 10. This CDR3 contains 15 residues. The germline V gene encodes CDR1 KGHSH and CDR2 LQKENI. The CDR3 protein is CASSPLTSGGEGLYF. In DNA form, the CDR3 reads TGTGCCAGCTCACCACTGACTAGCGGGGGTGAGGGATTGTACTTC.

V and J are TRBV4-1 and TRBJ1-5, with 9 bases identical to TRBD1. The CDR3 totals 15 residues. CDR1 and CDR2 from the germline V gene are MGHRA and YSYEKL. The V gene end was trimmed by 1 base and the J gene end by 6 bases; junction bases not matched to a gene: 4. The chain's CDR3 is CASSQGWTGVQPQHF. The CDR3 nucleotides read TGCGCCAGCAGCCAAGGCTGGACAGGGGTTCAGCCCCAGCATTTT.

The chain links TRBV28 to TRBJ2-1; 7 nucleotides align to TRBD2. CDR3 size: 15 residues. V gave up 6 bases and J gave up 3 bases; unmatched junction bases: 8. Germline V gene data show CDR1 as MDHEN and CDR2 as SYDVKM. The DNA of the CDR3 is TGTGCCAGCAGGACCCCGGGACTAATCTACAATGAGCAGTTCTTC. Its protein is CASRTPGLIYNEQFF.

V and J are TRBV28 and TRBJ2-5; possible D gene TRBD2, 5 bases. CDR1 is MDHEN, CDR2 SYDVKM, per germline. The CDR3 is 11 amino acids. Trimming took off 6 bases at V and 7 bases at J, with 9 bases between the two ends. The CDR3 is CASSFAGTQYF. The CDR3 DNA reads TGTGCCAGCAGCTTCGCGGGGACCCAGTACTTC.

A few counts support this clone. This chain uses TRBV2 with TRBJ1-3; 9 nucleotides align to TRBD1. The CDR3 length is 12 residues. The V gene end was trimmed by 9 bases and the J gene end by 7 bases; junction bases not matched to a gene: 4. Germline CDR1 is SNHLY and CDR2 is FYNNEI. The CDR3 here is CASSGQGNTIYF. The CDR3 DNA reads TGTGCCAGTTCGGGACAGGGTAACACCATATATTTT.

This clone was counted once. For the CDR3, the DNA is TGTGCCAGCAGGCCCGGGACACCATATCAGCCCCAGCATTTT. Amino acid sequence: CASRPGTPYQPQHF. V is TRBV28 and J is TRBJ1-5; perhaps TRBD1 as D (6 bases). V lost 6 bases and J lost 5, with 14 bases in between. Germline CDR1 reads MDHEN; CDR2 reads SYDVKM. The CDR3 has 14 amino acids.

The chain combines TRBV6-4 with TRBJ1-2; TRBD1 aligns across 10 bases. After removal of 5 bases from V and 2 bases from J, the junction contained 8 bases not matched to a gene. This CDR3 contains 16 residues. The V gene's germline CDR1 is MRHNA and CDR2 SNTAGT. The CDR3 region is CASSPLPTGGNYGYTF. In DNA form, the CDR3 reads TGTGCCAGCAGTCCTCTCCCGACAGGGGGCAACTATGGCTACACCTTC.

The CDR3 spells CASSVGQMTSGANVLTF. DNA for the CDR3: TGCGCCAGCAGCGTGGGACAGATGACCTCTGGGGCCAACGTCCTGACTTTC. The chain employs TRBV5-1 and TRBJ2-6; 7 bases align to TRBD1. This CDR3 region has 17 residues. Germline lookup yields CDR1 SGHRS and CDR2 YFSETQ. The trim removed 4 bases at V and 0 bases at J, leaving 7 bases unmatched.

The chain is built from TRBV18 and TRBJ2-6; 7 bases line up with TRBD1. V dropped 0 bases and J dropped 0; count of bases not matched to a gene: 5. This CDR3 comprises 18 residues. Germline V gives CDR1 KGHSH, CDR2 LQKENI. The CDR3 DNA is TGTGCCAGCTCACCACCGGGACAGAGATTCTCTGGGGCCAACGTCCTGACTTTC. Its translation is CASSPPGQRFSGANVLTF.